This T cell receptor beta chain was recovered during a study of blood T cell repertoires in COVID-19. This clone was found once. CDR1 and CDR2 (germline): SGHAT, FQNNGV. The ends were cut back, 3 bases at V and 0 bases at J, with 12 bases in the middle. This CDR3 region has 16 residues. Authors' processing steps: Amplification from reference gene primers served as the basis for estimated nucleated cell counts. TCRdb's table, derived via immunoSEQ multiplex PCR, lists solely in-frame clones and lacks some. The DNA was the basis for D and trimming; V, J and clone size are from that table. Found here are 250,000 to 400,000 clones, around 88% of them singletons; the top ten hold around 1.6%.

The sequenced sample was peripheral blood. The J gene is TRBJ2-1, the V gene TRBV11-2; D is possibly TRBD1 (5 bases). The clonotype originates from a woman aged 25 to 39 with COVID-19, enrolled during active disease. CDR3 DNA sequence: TGTGCCAGCAGCTTGACAGACCGTCTCTCCTACAATGAGCAGTTCTTC. Protein product: CASSLTDRLSYNEQFF. The full variable domain, rest sourced from reference TRBV11-2 and TRBJ2-1, is EAGVAQSPRYKIIEKRQSVAFWCNPISGHATLYWYQQILGQGPKLLIQFQNNGVVDDSQLPKDRFSAERLKGVDSTLKIQPAKLEDSAVYLCASSLTDRLSYNEQFFGPGTRLTVL.